This T cell receptor (beta chain) was retrieved from a study of CD8+ T cells in alopecia areata. Study-wide context: Those patients who were treated received oral tofacitinib, which was given at 5 to 10 mg twice daily for moderate-to-severe alopecia areata.

Germline V gene sequence: CDR1 SQVTM, CDR2 ANQGSEA. The V gene lost 4 bases and the J gene lost 4 bases, with 8 bases spanning the gap. CDR3 size: 11 residues. Investigators isolated RNA and reverse transcribed it into cDNA to act as the sequencing template. Only in-frame clones appear in the TCRdb table, and some are missing; sequencing was by immunoSEQ multiplex PCR. The sample holds 200,000 to 250,000 clones, roughly 57% seen once. Lesional scalp punch biopsies and peripheral blood were collected from alopecia areata patients. In this sample, this clone turned up a few times. Sequencing used CD4+ T cells sorted from blood, obtained at week 0. The chain carries TRBV29-1 and TRBJ2-7; D is undetermined. This TCR was sampled from a human donor with alopecia areata. The CDR3 region has the DNA TGCAGCGTTGTGGACGGGTACGAGCAGTACTTC. It yields the protein CSVVDGYEQYF.